The 27 T cell receptor beta chains given below trace back to one sample, sequenced in a study of blood T cells in healthy people across ages. It was with a sample-barcoded 5' primer and a J-beta primer mix that a second PCR of roughly 7 to 12 cycles was run. TCRdb re-called the 5' RACE reads with MiXCR, one entry per CDR3 protein. The sample consists of fewer than 950,000 distinct CDR3 sequences, about 36% of them appearing once. The sequenced material came from blood. The source of these receptors is a man aged 18 to 35 in good health.

The rearrangement joins TRBV7-3 to TRBJ1-1; 7 bases align to TRBD1. The V gene end was trimmed by 2 bases and the J gene end by 3 bases; junction bases not matched to a gene: 6. CDR3 length equals 15 residues. The germline CDR1 and CDR2 sequences are SGHTA and FQGTGA. The CDR3 DNA reads TGTGCCAGCAGCTTAGGTTCAGGGGGGGACACTGAAGCTTTCTTT. This sequence encodes CASSLGSGGDTEAFF. The whole variable domain, remainder taken from reference TRBV7-3 and TRBJ1-1, is GAGVSQTPSNKVTEKGKYVELRCDPISGHTALYWYRQSLGQGPEFLIYFQGTGAADDSGLPNDRFFAVRPEGSVSTLKIQRTERGDSAVYLCASSLGSGGDTEAFFGQGTRLTVV.

The table lists this clonotype with many counts. The rearrangement links TRBV12-3 or TRBV12-4 to TRBJ2-7; TRBD2 might be the D (5 bases). The CDR3 has 13 amino acids. V gave up 4 bases and J gave up 4 bases, with 11 bases separating them. The CDR3 nucleotides are TGTGCCAGCAGTTCCCCGCCGGGATACGAGCAGTACTTC. Translated, it gives CASSSPPGYEQYF.

This clonotype was counted only a few times. The V and J genes are TRBV4-1 and TRBJ1-2, with D possibly matching TRBD1 (5 bases). V gave up 0 bases and J gave up 8 bases, with 10 bases separating them. This CDR3 has 13 residues. Germline V CDR1 and CDR2: MGHRA, YSYEKL. CDR3 residues: CASSQENGGGYTF. DNA of the CDR3: TGCGCCAGCAGCCAAGAGAACGGGGGAGGCTACACCTTC.

This clonotype appeared a few times. V gene TRBV9 combines with J gene TRBJ2-5, with a possible D match to TRBD1 (6 bases). Trimming took off 6 bases at V and 4 bases at J, with 10 bases between the two ends. Looked up from germline, CDR1 is SGDLS and CDR2 is YYNGEE. The CDR3 loop spans 12 amino acids. The CDR3 is CASNRGGETQYF. The CDR3 coding sequence is TGTGCCAGCAACCGAGGGGGAGAGACCCAGTACTTC.

This clonotype was observed a few times. The chain joins TRBV20-1 to TRBJ2-1, with 13 positions matching TRBD2. The CDR3 length is 15 residues. J was trimmed by 2 bases and V by 5 bases; bases with no gene match: 3. The germline V gene has CDR1 DFQATT and CDR2 SNEGSKA (reference sequence). In DNA form, the CDR3 reads TGCAGTGCTTCGACTAGCGGGGGGACCTACAATGAGCAGTTCTTC. Protein product: CSASTSGGTYNEQFF.

This clonotype was counted a single time. This sequence joins TRBV20-1 and TRBJ1-6, with D perhaps TRBD1 (5 bases). The CDR3 length is 14 residues. In germline, CDR1 is DFQATT, CDR2 SNEGSKA (reference sequence). V dropped 3 bases and J dropped 10 bases, with 16 bases sitting between them. Here the CDR3 DNA reads TGCAGTGCTAGTGGGGCGACATTTAACTCACCCCTCCACTTT. Its translation: CSASGATFNSPLHF.

This clonotype was seen more than once but under ten times. This chain uses TRBV9 with TRBJ2-2; D tentatively fits TRBD1 or TRBD2 (6 bases each). The length of the CDR3 is 17 residues. Trimming stripped 3 bases from V and 0 bases from J, with 15 bases between. Germline V gives CDR1 SGDLS, CDR2 YYNGEE. The CDR3 sequence is CASSATSRGANTGELFF. The CDR3 DNA reads TGTGCCAGCAGCGCCACGTCTAGGGGGGCGAACACCGGGGAGCTGTTTTTT.

The chain carries TRBV2 and TRBJ1-1; 8 bases are a match to TRBD1. CDR3 length equals 14 residues. J gave up 5 bases and V 8 bases, and 10 bases lay outside the gene matches. From germline, CDR1 is SNHLY and CDR2 FYNNEI. CDR3 residues: CASGAGGPKTEAFF. As DNA, the CDR3 is TGTGCCAGCGGGGCAGGGGGCCCAAAGACTGAAGCTTTCTTT.

Ten or more counts support this clonotype. V usage is TRBV15 and J usage is TRBJ2-1; TRBD1 matches 7 bases. The germline CDR1 and CDR2 sequences are LNHNV and YYDKDF (reference sequence). Trimming at V came to 0 bases and at J to 5 bases, leaving 7 bases not matched to a gene. This CDR3 spans 16 amino acids. The chain's CDR3 is CATSRETGATNNEQFF. CDR3 coding DNA: TGTGCCACCAGCAGAGAAACAGGGGCGACTAACAATGAGCAGTTCTTC.

This clonotype was observed a handful of times. V is TRBV12-3 or TRBV12-4 and J is TRBJ2-1, with D maybe TRBD2 (6 bases). V gave up 6 bases and J gave up 4 bases, with 22 bases separating them. The CDR3 covers 17 residues. DNA of the CDR3: TGTGCCAGCAGCCCAAAAACCCGGGACTCCTTGTACAATGAGCAGTTCTTC. As protein: CASSPKTRDSLYNEQFF.

J is TRBJ2-1 and V is TRBV10-3; the D is unclear. The CDR3 contains 11 residues. Germline-derived CDR1 and CDR2 are ENHRY and SYGVKD. Trimming left V 6 bases short and J 7 bases short, with 7 bases between. The CDR3 DNA reads TGTGCCATCAGCTGGGATAATGAGCAGTTCTTC. This translates into CAISWDNEQFF.

This chain connects TRBV7-2 to TRBJ1-1; a possible D gene is TRBD1 (6 bases). V lost 5 bases, J lost 6 bases, and 19 bases lay in between. Germline V CDR1 and CDR2: SGHTA, FQGNSA. The CDR3 is 15 residues long. CDR3 region: CASSPSGHTAAEAFF. CDR3 bases: TGTGCCAGCAGCCCCTCGGGACACACGGCGGCTGAAGCTTTCTTT.

The chain carries TRBV7-2 and TRBJ1-6; D is unclear. The CDR3 consists of 15 residues. Trimming took 3 bases from V and 7 from J, leaving 13 bases between them. From germline, CDR1 is SGHTA and CDR2 FQGNSA. The CDR3 DNA sequence: TGTGCCAGCAGCTTGGAAAGGCCCCCAAATTCACCCCTCCACTTT. Translating gives CASSLERPPNSPLHF. Full variable domain (remainder filled in from reference TRBV7-2 and TRBJ1-6): GAGVSQSPSNKVTEKGKDVELRCDPISGHTALYWYRQSLGQGLEFLIYFQGNSAPDKSGLPSDRFSAERTGGSVSTLTIQRTQQEDSAVYLCASSLERPPNSPLHFGNGTRLTVT.

The V and J genes are TRBV7-8 and TRBJ2-7, with a possible D match to TRBD1 (6 bases). V was pared by 5 bases and J by 7 bases, with 18 bases between. The CDR3 runs to 14 residues. Germline V gene data show CDR1 as SGHVS and CDR2 as FQNEAQ. The CDR3 region is CASSHTTGIDEQYF. Written as DNA, the CDR3 is TGTGCCAGCAGCCATACTACAGGGATCGATGAGCAGTACTTC. The full variable domain, with the rest looked up from reference TRBV7-8 and TRBJ2-7, is GAGVSQSPRYKVAKRGQDVALRCDPISGHVSLFWYQQALGQGPEFLTYFQNEAQLDKSGLPSDRFFAERPEGSVSTLKIQRTQQEDSAVYLCASSHTTGIDEQYFGPGTRLTVT.

This rearrangement joins TRBV5-1 to TRBJ2-5, with 10 bases matching TRBD2. With 3 bases clipped from V and 11 bases from J, the junction kept 13 bases outside the gene matches. This CDR3 has 15 residues. Germline CDR1 is SGHRS and CDR2 is YFSETQ. The CDR3 spells CASSSSGRAYNEQYF. The CDR3 DNA reads TGCGCCAGCAGCTCGAGCGGGAGGGCCTACAATGAGCAGTACTTC.

This clonotype showed up many times. This chain links TRBV14 with TRBJ2-1, with D perhaps TRBD2 (5 bases). Trimming took off 4 bases at V and 7 bases at J, with 8 bases between the two ends. The CDR3 consists of 12 residues. Germline CDR1 reads SGHDN; CDR2 reads FVKESK. The CDR3 is CASSPDLNEQFF. For the CDR3, the DNA is TGTGCCAGCAGCCCGGACTTGAATGAGCAGTTCTTC.

This clonotype was detected only a few times. The chain couples TRBV6-2 or TRBV6-3 to TRBJ1-2; D not certain. Germline loops: CDR1 MNHEY, CDR2 SVGEGT. Trimming cost V 0 bases and J 8 bases, with 16 bases left between them. The CDR3 runs to 15 residues. The CDR3 DNA reads TGTGCCAGCAGTTACTCGGGCACCCCCATGAGAGGCTACACCTTC. Its translation is CASSYSGTPMRGYTF.

Here the CDR3 DNA reads TGCGCCAGCAGCTTTGACACCACCGGGGAGCTGTTTTTT. It yields the protein CASSFDTTGELFF. This chain connects TRBV5-1 to TRBJ2-2; no clear D. The V end was cut by 2 bases, the J end by 4 bases, with 6 bases between. CDR3 length equals 13 residues. Per germline, CDR1 SGHRS and CDR2 YFSETQ.

V gene TRBV7-2 combines with J gene TRBJ2-7; D might be TRBD1 (5 bases). CDR3 length: 14 amino acids. The V gene lost 1 base and the J gene lost 7 bases, with 14 bases spanning the gap. CDR1 and CDR2 from the germline V gene are SGHTA and FQGNSA. CDR3 sequence: CASSLGGQYNEQYF. In DNA, the CDR3 is TGTGCCAGCAGCTTAGGGGGCCAATACAATGAGCAGTACTTC.

This clonotype was seen only a few times. The chain couples TRBV24-1 to TRBJ2-1; either TRBD1 or TRBD2 may supply D (5 bases each). The CDR3 has 14 residues. In germline, CDR1 is KGHDR, CDR2 SFDVKD. V shed 5 bases and J shed 8 bases, with 15 bases lying between them. CDR3 in amino acids: CATSGGPYEHEQFF. DNA of the CDR3: TGTGCCACCAGTGGGGGACCCTACGAGCATGAGCAGTTCTTC.

V gene TRBV7-2 combines with J gene TRBJ2-5, with D possibly matching TRBD2 (5 bases). The germline gives CDR1 SGHTA, CDR2 FQGNSA. The CDR3 runs 14 residues. V lost 6 bases and J lost 2, with 13 bases in between. In nucleotides, the CDR3 is TGTGCCAGCAGACCCGGCGGGCGGCAAGAGACCCAGTACTTC. Its translation: CASRPGGRQETQYF.

This clonotype was observed a handful of times. This chain's CDR3 is CASSQDPGLAGTGEQFF. For the CDR3, the DNA is TGCGCCAGCAGCCAAGACCCTGGGCTAGCGGGGACGGGGGAGCAGTTCTTC. This chain links TRBV4-3 with TRBJ2-1; 9 nucleotides line up with TRBD2. With V trimmed by 0 bases and J by 10 bases, 13 bases remained unmatched. Germline loops: CDR1 LGHNA, CDR2 YSLEER. The CDR3 runs 17 residues.

The chain combines TRBV27 with TRBJ2-7; 7 nucleotides match TRBD2. From germline, CDR1 is MNHEY and CDR2 SMNVEV (reference sequence). V gave up 2 bases and J gave up 5 bases; unmatched junction bases: 6. This CDR3 is 14 amino acids long. The CDR3 DNA is TGTGCCAGCAGTTTAGCTGTGGGAGGGAACGAGCAGTACTTC. As protein: CASSLAVGGNEQYF.

This clonotype was found a few times. This chain uses TRBV6-4 with TRBJ2-1; TRBD2 is a possible D gene (6 bases). The CDR3 totals 14 residues. CDR1 is MRHNA and CDR2 is SNTAGT in the germline V gene. V lost 8 bases and J lost 2, with 13 bases in between. The CDR3 here is CASARDSTYNEQFF. CDR3 bases: TGTGCCAGCGCCCGGGACTCCACCTACAATGAGCAGTTCTTC.

This rearrangement joins TRBV27 to TRBJ2-1; D ambiguous. The assigned J gene may be wrong: the sequence end matches TRBJ2-7 better. CDR1 and CDR2 (germline): MNHEY, SMNVEV (reference sequence). The CDR3 has 14 residues. CDR3 sequence (DNA): TGTGCCAGCAGTTTATCTTCCCCCTACAATGAGCAGTACTTC. It specifies CASSLSSPYNEQYF.

The chain joins TRBV3-1 to TRBJ2-1; 8 bases are shared with TRBD1. Germline V gene data show CDR1 as LGHDT and CDR2 as YNNKEL (reference sequence). This CDR3 has 14 amino acids. J lost 5 bases, V lost 3 bases, and 3 bases had no gene match. The chain's CDR3 is CASSHTDRDNEQFF. In nucleotides, the CDR3 is TGTGCCAGCAGCCATACGGACAGGGACAATGAGCAGTTCTTC.

This clonotype came up a few times. The V and J genes are TRBV25-1 and TRBJ2-3; possibly TRBD2 for D (6 bases). The germline gives CDR1 MGHDK, CDR2 SYGVNS. The ends were cut back, 8 bases at V and 2 bases at J, with 14 bases in the middle. The CDR3 length is 14 residues. For the CDR3, the DNA is TGTGCCAGCGCGGGACCACCTCCCACAGATACGCAGTATTTT. This codes for CASAGPPPTDTQYF.